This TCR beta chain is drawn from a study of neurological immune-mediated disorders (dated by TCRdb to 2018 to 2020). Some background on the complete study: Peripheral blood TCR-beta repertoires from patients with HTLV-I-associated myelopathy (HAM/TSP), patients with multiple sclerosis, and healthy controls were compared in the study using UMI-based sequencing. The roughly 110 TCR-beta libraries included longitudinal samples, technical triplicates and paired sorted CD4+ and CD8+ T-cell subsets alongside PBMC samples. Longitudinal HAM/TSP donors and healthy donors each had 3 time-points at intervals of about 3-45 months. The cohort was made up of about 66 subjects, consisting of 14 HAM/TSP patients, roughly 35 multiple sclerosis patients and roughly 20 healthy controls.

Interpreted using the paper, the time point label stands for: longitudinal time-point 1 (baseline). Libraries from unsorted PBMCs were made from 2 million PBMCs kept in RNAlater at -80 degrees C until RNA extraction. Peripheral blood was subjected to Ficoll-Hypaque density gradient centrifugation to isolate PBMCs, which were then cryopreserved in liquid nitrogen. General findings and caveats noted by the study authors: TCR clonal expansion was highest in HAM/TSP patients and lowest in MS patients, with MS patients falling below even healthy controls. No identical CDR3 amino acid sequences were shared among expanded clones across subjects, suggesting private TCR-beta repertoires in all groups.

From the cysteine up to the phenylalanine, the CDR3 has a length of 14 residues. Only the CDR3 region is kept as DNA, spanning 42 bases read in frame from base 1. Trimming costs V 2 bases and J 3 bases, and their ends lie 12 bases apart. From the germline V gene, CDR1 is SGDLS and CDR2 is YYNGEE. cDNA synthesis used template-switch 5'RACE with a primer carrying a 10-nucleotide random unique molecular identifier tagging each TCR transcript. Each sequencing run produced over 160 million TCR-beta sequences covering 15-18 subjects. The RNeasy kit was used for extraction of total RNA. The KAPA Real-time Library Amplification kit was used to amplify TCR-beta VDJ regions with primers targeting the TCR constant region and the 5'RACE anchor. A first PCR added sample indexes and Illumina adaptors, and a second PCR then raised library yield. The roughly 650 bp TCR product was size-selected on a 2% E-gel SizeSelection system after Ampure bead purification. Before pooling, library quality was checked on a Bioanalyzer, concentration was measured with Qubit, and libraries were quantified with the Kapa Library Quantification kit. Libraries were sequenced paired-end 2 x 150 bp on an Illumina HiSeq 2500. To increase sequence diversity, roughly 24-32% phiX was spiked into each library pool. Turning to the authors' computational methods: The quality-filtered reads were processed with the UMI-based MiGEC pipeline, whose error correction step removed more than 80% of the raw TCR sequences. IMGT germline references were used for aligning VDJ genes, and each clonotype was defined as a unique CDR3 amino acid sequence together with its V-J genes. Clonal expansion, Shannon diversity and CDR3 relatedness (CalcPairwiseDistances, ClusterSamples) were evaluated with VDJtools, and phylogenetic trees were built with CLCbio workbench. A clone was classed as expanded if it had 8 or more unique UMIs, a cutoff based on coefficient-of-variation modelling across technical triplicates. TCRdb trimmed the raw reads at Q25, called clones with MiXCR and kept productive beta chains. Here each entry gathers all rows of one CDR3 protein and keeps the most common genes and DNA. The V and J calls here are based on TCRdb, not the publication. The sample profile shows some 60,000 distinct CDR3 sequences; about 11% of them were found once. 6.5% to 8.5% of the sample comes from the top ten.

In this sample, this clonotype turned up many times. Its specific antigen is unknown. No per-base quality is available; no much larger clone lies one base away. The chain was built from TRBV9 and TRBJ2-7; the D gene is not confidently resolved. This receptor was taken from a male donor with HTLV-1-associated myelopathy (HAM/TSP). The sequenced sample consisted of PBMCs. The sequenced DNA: TGTGCCAGCAGCGTCTTGGTATACGGCTACGAGCAGTACTTC. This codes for CASSVLVYGYEQYF.